A selection of T cell receptor beta chains follows, all from one sample in a study of T cell repertoires in cytomegalovirus infection. TCRdb independently ran MiXCR on the reads; one entry per CDR3 protein. The sample has just under 300,000 distinct CDR3 sequences; approximately 10% are singletons. Sequencing was carried out using PBMCs. The receptors originated from a human donor in good health (CMV status not recorded). Some clones in this sample may be carry-over from other donors' samples. The CDR3 runs from the conserved cysteine through the conserved F or W. D genes are given only for firm matches. A clone size is listed for some rows: how often the clone was seen (once, few, many), or a class if it is expanded.

TRBJ1-2,TRBV20-1,TRBD1,few,TGCAGTGCTACCCTTACAGGGGGAGACTGGGGCGGCTACACCTTC,CSATLTGGDWGGYTF
TRBJ2-3,TRBV5-5,NA,few,TGTGCCAGCAGCCCCCCGGACTTAGATACGCAGTATTTT,CASSPPDLDTQYF
TRBJ1-5,TRBV20-1,NA,many,TGCAGTGCAACTTGGGGCGGGAATCAGCCCCAGCATTTT,CSATWGGNQPQHF
TRBJ1-3,TRBV12-3/TRBV12-4,NA,many,TGTGCCAGCAGGTCCGGACTTCCCATATATTTT,CASRSGLPIYF
TRBJ1-5,TRBV10-3,NA,many,TGTGCCATCAATGACGGGATCCAGCCCCAGCATTTT,CAINDGIQPQHF
TRBJ1-1,TRBV2,TRBD1,many,TGTGCCAGCACAGGGGGCACTGAAGCTTTCTTT,CASTGGTEAFF
TRBJ1-3,TRBV7-7,NA,many,TGTGCTAGCAGCTCCTACAGGGGAAACACCATATATTTT,CASSSYRGNTIYF
TRBJ1-2,TRBV7-9,NA,many,TGTGCCAGCAGCCGGGGGCGCAGTACTAACTATGGCTACACCTTC,CASSRGRSTNYGYTF
TRBJ1-4,TRBV29-1,NA,many,TGCAGCGTTGGGAGCGAAAAACTGTTTTTT,CSVGSEKLFF
TRBJ1-1,TRBV25-1,NA,many,TGTGCCAGCAGTGAATATCTAAAAACTTTCTTT,CASSEYLKTFF
TRBJ1-2,TRBV28,TRBD1,many,TGTGCCAGCAGGGGCGGGACAGGGGGCAGGGTCAACTATGGCTACACCTTC,CASRGGTGGRVNYGYTF
TRBJ2-1,TRBV28,NA,few,TGTGCCAGCAGTTTTCGCGGGGAACACTACAATGAGCAGTTCTTC,CASSFRGEHYNEQFF
TRBJ2-3,TRBV7-2,TRBD2,many,TGTGCCAGCAGCTTAGTAGCGGGGACTCTCACAGATACGCAGTATTTT,CASSLVAGTLTDTQYF
TRBJ2-3,TRBV7-2,NA,many,TGTGCCAGCAGCTCGCAATCTGGCACAGATACGCAGTATTTT,CASSSQSGTDTQYF
TRBJ2-1,TRBV2,TRBD2,many,TGTGCCAGCAGCGGTGAACTAGCGGGGGCCTACCGGGGTGAGCAGTTCTTC,CASSGELAGAYRGEQFF
TRBJ1-2,TRBV6-2/TRBV6-3,TRBD1,many,TGTGCCAGCAGTTCCCCTGACAGGGATCACTATGGCTACACCTTC,CASSSPDRDHYGYTF
TRBJ1-1,TRBV19,NA,many,TGTGCCAGTAGTAAGGCTTGGTCGAACACTGAAGCTTTCTTT,CASSKAWSNTEAFF
TRBJ2-1,TRBV10-3,NA,NA,TGTGCCATCAGTGGGATAGGGGAATACAATGAGCAGTTCTTC,CAISGIGEYNEQFF
TRBJ2-1,TRBV28,TRBD2,many,TGTGCCAGCAGTACCGGGGGGGCCTCCTACAATGAGCAGTTCTTC,CASSTGGASYNEQFF
TRBJ1-3,TRBV28,NA,NA,TGTGCCAGTTCAAGAGGGGGGGCGGATGGAAACACCATATATTTT,CASSRGGADGNTIYF
TRBJ2-3,TRBV12-3/TRBV12-4,NA,many,TGTGCCAGCTCTCCCGCCGGAACCACGCAGTATTTT,CASSPAGTTQYF
TRBJ2-3,TRBV20-1,TRBD2,many,TGCAGTGCAGCATCGATCGCTAGCGGGTCGCCAGATACGCAGTATTTT,CSAASIASGSPDTQYF